A single sample is the source of the 18 T cell receptor beta chains below, sequenced in a study of beta chain features in type 1 diabetes. These receptors are not linked to any known antigen. Findings of the study overall: In all four CD4+ subsets, TCRB CDR3 length was significantly, moderately reduced in type 1 diabetes.

Reverse transcribing all isolated RNA meant expressed TCRB transcripts were sequenced. The method was immunoSEQ multiplex PCR; TCRdb's version includes in-frame clones alone and lacks a portion of them. This sample has a few hundred thousand clones, with around 13% found just once. The sample consisted of naive CD4+ T cells from blood. All receptors derive from a woman aged 18-35 years with type 1 diabetes.

The chain is built from TRBV27 and TRBJ1-5, with TRBD1 matching 10 bases. The V segment lost 10 bases and the J segment 0 bases; nucleotides outside the gene matches: 12. Germline loops: CDR1 MNHEY, CDR2 SMNVEV (reference sequence). CDR3 length equals 17 residues. This chain's CDR3 is CATRSGQGVYSNQPQHF. CDR3 sequence (DNA): TGTGCCACCCGTTCAGGACAGGGGGTCTATAGCAATCAGCCCCAGCATTTT.

There are a few counts of this clone. This chain links TRBV29-1 with TRBJ2-7; possible D gene TRBD2, 7 bases. Per the germline V gene, CDR1 is SQVTM and CDR2 is ANQGSEA. The CDR3 extends over 13 amino acids. V was trimmed by 4 bases and J by 5 bases, leaving 15 bases between them. The CDR3 nucleotides are TGCAGCGTTGTGCGCGGGGGCGCGGACGAGCAGTACTTC. Translating it yields CSVVRGGADEQYF.

This clone was observed a handful of times. The chain combines TRBV5-4 with TRBJ2-5; no clear D. TRBJ2-7 explains the end of the DNA better; the J call may be wrong. The length of the CDR3 is 15 residues. Germline values: CDR1 SGHNT, CDR2 YYREEE (reference sequence). CDR3 loop: CASSLSAGVSYEQYF. The DNA for the CDR3 is TGTGCCAGCAGCTTGTCGGCAGGTGTTTCCTACGAGCAGTACTTC.

A few counts support this clone. The chain recombines TRBV29-1 with TRBJ2-5; TRBD2 matches 15 bases. V lost 5 bases to trimming and J lost 5 bases; unmatched junction nucleotides: 6. Germline CDR1 reads SQVTM; CDR2 reads ANQGSEA. This CDR3 has 15 amino acids. CDR3 residues: CSVIRTSGRGETQYF. DNA for the CDR3: TGCAGCGTTATTAGGACTAGCGGGAGGGGGGAGACCCAGTACTTC.

The chain is built from TRBV10-3 and TRBJ2-7; TRBD1 matches 10 bases. The J segment lost 3 bases and the V segment lost 8 bases, leaving 7 bases of the junction unmatched. The CDR3 runs to 14 residues. Germline assignment: CDR1 ENHRY and CDR2 SYGVKD. CDR3 coding DNA: TGTGCCATCGAAGCGGGGACAGGGGACTACGAGCAGTACTTC. It yields the protein CAIEAGTGDYEQYF.

The gene calls are TRBV2 and TRBJ1-2, with 8 nucleotides matching TRBD1. The CDR3 contains 14 residues. The J segment lost 8 bases and the V segment lost 2 bases, leaving 7 bases of the junction unmatched. Germline V CDR1 and CDR2: SNHLY, FYNNEI. CDR3 bases: TGTGCCAGCAGTGAATGGGGGCCAGGGGGCGGCTACACCTTC. Residues: CASSEWGPGGGYTF.

This chain uses TRBV28 with TRBJ2-7; D is unclear. The CDR3 is made up of 13 amino acids. CDR1 is MDHEN, CDR2 SYDVKM, per germline. V lost 9 bases and J 5 bases, leaving 17 bases between the germline ends. CDR3 bases: TGTGCCAGTTTGACACCGCGCGAACACGAGCAGTACTTC. Translation gives CASLTPREHEQYF.

The V and J genes are TRBV10-3 and TRBJ2-1; tentatively, D is TRBD2 (6 bases). The CDR3 runs to 13 residues. V gave up 8 bases and J gave up 9 bases, with 17 bases separating them. In germline, CDR1 is ENHRY, CDR2 SYGVKD. The CDR3 here is CAIEFGGSGEQFF. The CDR3 DNA follows: TGTGCCATCGAGTTTGGGGGGAGCGGTGAGCAGTTCTTC.

The CDR3 loop reads CASTLGTEAFF. CDR3 nucleotides: TGTGCCAGCACCCTCGGGACTGAAGCTTTCTTT. The rearrangement uses TRBV28 and TRBJ1-1; unclear D gene. The CDR3 sequence is 11 residues long. Trimming pared 7 bases from V and 5 bases from J, leaving 8 bases between. The germline V gene encodes CDR1 MDHEN and CDR2 SYDVKM.

The chain links TRBV2 to TRBJ1-4; perhaps TRBD1 as D (5 bases). The CDR3 runs 12 residues. From germline, CDR1 is SNHLY and CDR2 FYNNEI. The V gene lost 11 bases and the J gene lost 10 bases, with 17 bases spanning the gap. The CDR3 region has the DNA TGTGCCGGTCGGGACCGCGGGACAAAACTGTTTTTT. It specifies CAGRDRGTKLFF.

This clone was seen more than once but under ten times. V usage is TRBV19 and J usage is TRBJ2-2; the D gene is possibly TRBD1 (5 bases). The germline CDR1 and CDR2 sequences are LNHDA and SQIVND (reference sequence). V lost 6 bases to trimming and J lost 6 bases, with 11 bases between them. The CDR3 consists of 13 residues. In DNA, the CDR3 is TGTGCCAGTAGCCCTCAGGGTGCCGGGGAGCTGTTTTTT. Translating it yields CASSPQGAGELFF.

This clone has more than one count but fewer than ten. The chain's CDR3 is CASSLRHRTMNTEAFF. The CDR3 DNA reads TGTGCCAGCAGCTTAAGACACAGAACGATGAACACTGAAGCTTTCTTT. The chain joins TRBV7-9 to TRBJ1-1; D unresolved. V lost 2 bases and J lost 0, with 13 bases in between. Germline values: CDR1 SEHNR, CDR2 FQNEAQ (reference sequence). The CDR3 sequence is 16 residues long.

This clone was detected a few times. The V gene is TRBV14, the J gene TRBJ2-1; no definite D call. The CDR3 totals 13 residues. Germline CDR1 reads SGHDN; CDR2 reads FVKESK. Trimming left V 0 bases short and J 7 bases short, with 7 bases between. The CDR3 protein is CASSQEFLNEQFF. The CDR3, as DNA: TGTGCCAGCAGCCAAGAATTCCTTAATGAGCAGTTCTTC. Filled out from reference TRBV14 and TRBJ2-1, the complete variable domain reads EAGVTQFPSHSVIEKGQTVTLRCDPISGHDNLYWYRRVMGKEIKFLLHFVKESKQDESGMPNNRFLAERTGGTYSTLKVQPAELEDSGVYFCASSQEFLNEQFFGPGTRLTVL.

This clone was seen a few times. This chain joins TRBV9 and TRBJ1-4; 9 bases match TRBD1. Germline CDR1 SGDLS, CDR2 YYNGEE. This CDR3 has 14 residues. V lost 2 bases and J lost 8; bases outside the gene matches: 4. The CDR3 DNA reads TGTGCCAGCAGCGTCTTGGACAGGGGAGAAAAACTGTTTTTT. It translates to CASSVLDRGEKLFF.

The chain joins TRBV14 to TRBJ1-6; D gene ambiguous. Germline-derived CDR1 and CDR2 are SGHDN and FVKESK. Deletions cut 4 bases from V and 13 bases from J, with 8 bases between. This CDR3 is 11 amino acids long. This CDR3 is CASSLHGPLHF. The CDR3, as DNA: TGTGCCAGCAGCCTACATGGCCCCCTCCACTTT. The entire variable domain, with the rest obtained from reference TRBV14 and TRBJ1-6, is as follows: EAGVTQFPSHSVIEKGQTVTLRCDPISGHDNLYWYRRVMGKEIKFLLHFVKESKQDESGMPNNRFLAERTGGTYSTLKVQPAELEDSGVYFCASSLHGPLHFGNGTRLTVT.

This clone was seen a handful of times. The chain is built from TRBV18 and TRBJ2-7, with 8 bases aligning to TRBD1. The CDR3 has 13 residues. V shed 6 bases, J shed 7 bases, and the junction held 8 bases outside the gene matches. Germline assignment: CDR1 KGHSH and CDR2 LQKENI. As DNA, the CDR3 is TGTGCCAGCTCGTCTGGACAGGGCGAGGAGCAGTACTTC. Its translation is CASSSGQGEEQYF.

The chain uses TRBV4-3 and TRBJ1-1, with TRBD1 as a possible D gene (6 bases). This CDR3 has 15 residues. Germline V gene lookup returns CDR1 LGHNA and CDR2 YSLEER. Trimming took 1 base from V and 7 from J, leaving 16 bases between them. CDR3 region: CASSQVRTAVSEAFF. As DNA, the CDR3 is TGCGCCAGCAGCCAAGTGCGGACAGCCGTGAGTGAAGCTTTCTTT.

The sample holds a few counts of this clone. J is TRBJ1-2 and V is TRBV27; the D is unclear. V lost 0 bases and J lost 0, with 8 bases in between. From germline, CDR1 is MNHEY and CDR2 SMNVEV (reference sequence). This CDR3 is 15 amino acids long. The CDR3 reads CASSLSSFANYGYTF. The DNA of the CDR3 is TGTGCCAGCAGTTTATCCTCCTTTGCTAACTATGGCTACACCTTC.